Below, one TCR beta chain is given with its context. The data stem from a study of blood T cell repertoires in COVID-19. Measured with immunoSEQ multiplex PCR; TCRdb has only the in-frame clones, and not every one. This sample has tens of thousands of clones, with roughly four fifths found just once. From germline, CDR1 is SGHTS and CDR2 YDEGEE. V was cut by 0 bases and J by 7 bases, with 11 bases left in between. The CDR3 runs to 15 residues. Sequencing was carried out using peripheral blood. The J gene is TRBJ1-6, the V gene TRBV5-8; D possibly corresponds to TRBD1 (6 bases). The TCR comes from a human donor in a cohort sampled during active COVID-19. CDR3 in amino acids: CASSLEGGVNSPLHF. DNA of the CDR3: TGTGCCAGCAGCTTGGAAGGGGGGGTCAATTCACCCCTCCACTTT.